The 19 T cell receptor beta chains listed next were all sequenced from one sample in a study of blood T cell repertoires in COVID-19. Sequencing was performed with immunoSEQ multiplex PCR; in TCRdb, only in-frame clones are kept and a portion is missing. Of 40,000 to 55,000 clones in the sample, approximately 89% were seen once. Sequenced material: peripheral blood. The receptors were gathered from a woman older than 75 with acute or convalescent COVID-19.

The genes are TRBV5-4 and TRBJ2-1, with a weak D call TRBD1 (6 bases). CDR1 is SGHNT and CDR2 is YYREEE in the germline V gene (reference sequence). The CDR3 is 14 residues long. Deletions cut 1 base from V and 3 bases from J, with 8 bases between. The CDR3 bases are TGTGCCAGCAGCTTGCAGGGGAACTACAATGAGCAGTTCTTC. As protein: CASSLQGNYNEQFF. Filled out from reference TRBV5-4 and TRBJ2-1, the complete variable domain reads ETGVTQSPTHLIKTRGQQVTLRCSSQSGHNTVSWYQQALGQGPQFIFQYYREEENGRGNFPPRFSGLQFPNYSSELNVNALELDDSALYLCASSLQGNYNEQFFGPGTRLTVL.

This clone appeared a single time. This chain joins TRBV5-1 and TRBJ2-2; 12 bases match TRBD2. The junction had 10 bases not matched to a gene; V was cut back by 3 bases and J by 7 bases. The CDR3 extends over 17 amino acids. Germline loops: CDR1 SGHRS, CDR2 YFSETQ. CDR3 in DNA: TGCGCCAGCAGCTCCCTAGCGGGGGGGCCAGCTGGCGGGGAGCTGTTTTTT. Translated, it gives CASSSLAGGPAGGELFF.

The chain links TRBV3-1 (or the pseudogene TRBV3-2) to TRBJ1-3, with 9 bases aligning to TRBD1. From germline, CDR1 is LGHDT and CDR2 YNNKEL (reference sequence). The junction had 5 bases not matched to a gene; V was cut back by 4 bases and J by 4 bases. CDR3 length: 15 residues. The CDR3 region has the DNA TGTGCCAGCAGCCGAGGGACAGGGTTCGGAAACACCATATATTTT. Its translation: CASSRGTGFGNTIYF.

The chain joins TRBV30 to TRBJ1-4, with TRBD1 matching 8 bases. V dropped 4 bases and J dropped 8; count of bases not matched to a gene: 6. The CDR3 consists of 13 residues. CDR1 GTSNPN and CDR2 SVGIG come from the germline V gene (reference sequence). The DNA of the CDR3 is TGTGCCTGGACCAGGACAGGGAAGGAAAAACTGTTTTTT. It specifies CAWTRTGKEKLFF.

V is TRBV6-5 and J is TRBJ2-2, with D possibly matching TRBD1 (6 bases). Germline CDR1 is MNHEY and CDR2 is SVGAGI. The CDR3 sequence is 15 residues long. V shed 7 bases and J shed 3 bases, with 15 bases lying between them. CDR3 region: CASTIDRSHTGELFF. CDR3 DNA: TGTGCCAGCACCATAGACAGGTCACACACCGGGGAGCTGTTTTTT.

The rearrangement uses TRBV29-1 and TRBJ2-5, with a tentative D call TRBD1 (6 bases). CDR1 is SQVTM, CDR2 ANQGSEA, per germline. The germline V and J ends were trimmed by 3 bases and 5 bases, with 13 bases remaining between them. This CDR3 has 13 amino acids. The CDR3 sequence is CSVEAGAGETQYF. CDR3 in DNA: TGCAGCGTTGAGGCAGGGGCCGGGGAGACCCAGTACTTC.

The rearrangement uses TRBV10-3 and TRBJ2-3; D unresolved. The germline V and J ends were trimmed by 8 bases and 2 bases, with 5 bases remaining between them. Germline CDR1 reads ENHRY; CDR2 reads SYGVKD. This CDR3 contains 11 residues. The CDR3 region has the DNA TGTGCCATCCTAGACACAGATACGCAGTATTTT. This translates into CAILDTDTQYF.

The V and J genes are TRBV3-1 (or the pseudogene TRBV3-2) and TRBJ2-7; D perhaps matches TRBD2 (5 bases). The CDR3 consists of 13 residues. Germline V CDR1 and CDR2: LGHDT, YNNKEL (reference sequence). V was pared by 4 bases and J by 6 bases, with 13 bases between. The chain's CDR3 is CASSLGGVGEQYF. The CDR3 bases are TGTGCCAGCAGCCTCGGAGGTGTGGGCGAGCAGTACTTC.

The V gene is TRBV5-1, the J gene TRBJ1-2; the D gene is possibly TRBD1 (6 bases). This CDR3 is built from 15 residues. Per the germline V gene, CDR1 is SGHRS and CDR2 is YFSETQ. V shed 3 bases and J shed 5 bases, with 17 bases lying between them. The CDR3 nucleotides are TGCGCCAGCAGCTCCCGGCCACAGGGCGAGTATGGCTACACCTTC. It codes for CASSSRPQGEYGYTF.

The rearrangement links TRBV28 to TRBJ1-1, with D unclear. The CDR3 runs to 11 residues. Trimming removed 11 bases at V and 5 bases at J, with 12 bases between. CDR1 is MDHEN and CDR2 is SYDVKM in the germline V gene. The CDR3 DNA sequence: TGTGCCGCGGGCAGAACAACTGAAGCTTTCTTT. This codes for CAAGRTTEAFF.

V gene TRBV3-1 (or the pseudogene TRBV3-2) combines with J gene TRBJ1-2, with D tentatively TRBD1 (6 bases). Between the trimmed V and J ends, which lost 4 bases and 4 bases, there was a span of 16 bases. CDR1 is LGHDT and CDR2 is YNNKEL in the germline V gene (reference sequence). The CDR3 is made up of 15 amino acids. The CDR3 reads CASSLKKGGSYGYTF. CDR3 in DNA: TGTGCCAGCAGCCTAAAAAAGGGGGGGAGCTATGGCTACACCTTC.

This clone was counted only a few times. This chain joins TRBV5-1 and TRBJ2-7; 9 nucleotides match TRBD1. J lost 2 bases, V lost 6 bases, and 3 bases had no gene match. This CDR3 contains 13 residues. The V gene's germline CDR1 is SGHRS and CDR2 YFSETQ. The CDR3 nucleotides read TGCGCCAGCACGGGACAGGGCGCCTACGAGCAGTACTTC. Translated, it gives CASTGQGAYEQYF.

This chain links TRBV5-4 with TRBJ1-2; the D gene is possibly TRBD1 (6 bases). Per the germline V gene, CDR1 is SGHNT and CDR2 is YYREEE (reference sequence). Deletions cut 2 bases from V and 5 bases from J, with 13 bases between. The CDR3 extends over 14 amino acids. CDR3 DNA: TGTGCCAGCAGCTTCGGGGGGCGCGGGTATGGCTACACCTTC. It specifies CASSFGGRGYGYTF.

This chain connects TRBV10-3 to TRBJ2-7; possibly TRBD1 for D (6 bases). V lost 3 bases and J 6 bases, leaving 18 bases between the germline ends. The CDR3 covers 15 residues. Looked up from germline, CDR1 is ENHRY and CDR2 is SYGVKD. The CDR3, as DNA: TGTGCCATCAGTGATCGGGACAAGGGGTTACGCGAGCAGTACGTC. Protein product: CAISDRDKGLREQYV.

This clone was counted only a few times. This chain connects TRBV5-6 to TRBJ2-5; D perhaps matches TRBD2 (6 bases). Germline CDR1 is SGHDT and CDR2 is YYEEEE. This CDR3 is 15 amino acids long. With 0 bases removed from V and 4 bases from J, the gap between germline ends came to 13 bases. The DNA for the CDR3 is TGTGCCAGCAGCTTGGCGGGGAAGGGAGGAGAGACCCAGTACTTC. Translated, it gives CASSLAGKGGETQYF.

The chain combines TRBV7-9 with TRBJ2-6; 7 bases are a match to TRBD2. CDR1 is SEHNR, CDR2 FQNEAQ, per germline (reference sequence). This CDR3 comprises 17 residues. V shed 8 bases, J shed 0 bases, and the junction held 10 bases outside the gene matches. The CDR3 sequence is CASLRAGPSSGANVLTF. The CDR3, as DNA: TGTGCCAGCCTCCGAGCGGGGCCCTCCTCTGGGGCCAACGTCCTGACTTTC.

The chain joins TRBV6-5 to TRBJ2-3; 9 nucleotides agree with TRBD1. Germline loops: CDR1 MNHEY, CDR2 SVGAGI. With V trimmed by 1 base and J by 6 bases, 5 bases remained unmatched. CDR3 length equals 15 residues. CDR3 coding DNA: TGTGCCAGCAGTTACTGGGGACAGGGTGGGGATACGCAGTATTTT. As protein: CASSYWGQGGDTQYF.

The V call is TRBV5-4, the J call TRBJ2-5, with 8 bases that match TRBD2. Germline assignment: CDR1 SGHNT and CDR2 YYREEE (reference sequence). The V gene end was trimmed by 2 bases and the J gene end by 5 bases; junction bases not matched to a gene: 2. This CDR3 has 13 residues. For the CDR3, the DNA is TGTGCCAGCAGCTTTGGCGGGGGGGAGACCCAGTACTTC. Protein: CASSFGGGETQYF.

The V call is TRBV6-1, the J call TRBJ2-1; the D is unclear. Germline V CDR1 and CDR2: MNHNS, SASEGT. With 1 base removed from V and 8 bases from J, the gap between germline ends came to 9 bases. The CDR3 spans 13 residues. CDR3 coding DNA: TGTGCCAGCAGTGAAGGAGTATGGTATGAGCAGTTCTTC. Translated: CASSEGVWYEQFF.